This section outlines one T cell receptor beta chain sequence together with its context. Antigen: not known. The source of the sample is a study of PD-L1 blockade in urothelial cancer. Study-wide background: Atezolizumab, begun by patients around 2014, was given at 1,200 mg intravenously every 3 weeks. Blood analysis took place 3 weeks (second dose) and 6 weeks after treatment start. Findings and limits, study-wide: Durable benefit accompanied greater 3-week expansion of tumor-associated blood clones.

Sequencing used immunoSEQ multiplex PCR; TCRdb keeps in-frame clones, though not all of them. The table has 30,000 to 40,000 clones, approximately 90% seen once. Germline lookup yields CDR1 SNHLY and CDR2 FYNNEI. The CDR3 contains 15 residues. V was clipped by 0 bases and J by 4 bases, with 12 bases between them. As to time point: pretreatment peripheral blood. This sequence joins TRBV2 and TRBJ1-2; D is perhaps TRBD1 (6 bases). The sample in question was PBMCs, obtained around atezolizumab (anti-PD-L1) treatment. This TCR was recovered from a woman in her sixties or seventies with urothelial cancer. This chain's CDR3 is CASSEALGGFYGYTF. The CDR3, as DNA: TGTGCCAGCAGTGAAGCGCTAGGGGGATTCTATGGCTACACCTTC.